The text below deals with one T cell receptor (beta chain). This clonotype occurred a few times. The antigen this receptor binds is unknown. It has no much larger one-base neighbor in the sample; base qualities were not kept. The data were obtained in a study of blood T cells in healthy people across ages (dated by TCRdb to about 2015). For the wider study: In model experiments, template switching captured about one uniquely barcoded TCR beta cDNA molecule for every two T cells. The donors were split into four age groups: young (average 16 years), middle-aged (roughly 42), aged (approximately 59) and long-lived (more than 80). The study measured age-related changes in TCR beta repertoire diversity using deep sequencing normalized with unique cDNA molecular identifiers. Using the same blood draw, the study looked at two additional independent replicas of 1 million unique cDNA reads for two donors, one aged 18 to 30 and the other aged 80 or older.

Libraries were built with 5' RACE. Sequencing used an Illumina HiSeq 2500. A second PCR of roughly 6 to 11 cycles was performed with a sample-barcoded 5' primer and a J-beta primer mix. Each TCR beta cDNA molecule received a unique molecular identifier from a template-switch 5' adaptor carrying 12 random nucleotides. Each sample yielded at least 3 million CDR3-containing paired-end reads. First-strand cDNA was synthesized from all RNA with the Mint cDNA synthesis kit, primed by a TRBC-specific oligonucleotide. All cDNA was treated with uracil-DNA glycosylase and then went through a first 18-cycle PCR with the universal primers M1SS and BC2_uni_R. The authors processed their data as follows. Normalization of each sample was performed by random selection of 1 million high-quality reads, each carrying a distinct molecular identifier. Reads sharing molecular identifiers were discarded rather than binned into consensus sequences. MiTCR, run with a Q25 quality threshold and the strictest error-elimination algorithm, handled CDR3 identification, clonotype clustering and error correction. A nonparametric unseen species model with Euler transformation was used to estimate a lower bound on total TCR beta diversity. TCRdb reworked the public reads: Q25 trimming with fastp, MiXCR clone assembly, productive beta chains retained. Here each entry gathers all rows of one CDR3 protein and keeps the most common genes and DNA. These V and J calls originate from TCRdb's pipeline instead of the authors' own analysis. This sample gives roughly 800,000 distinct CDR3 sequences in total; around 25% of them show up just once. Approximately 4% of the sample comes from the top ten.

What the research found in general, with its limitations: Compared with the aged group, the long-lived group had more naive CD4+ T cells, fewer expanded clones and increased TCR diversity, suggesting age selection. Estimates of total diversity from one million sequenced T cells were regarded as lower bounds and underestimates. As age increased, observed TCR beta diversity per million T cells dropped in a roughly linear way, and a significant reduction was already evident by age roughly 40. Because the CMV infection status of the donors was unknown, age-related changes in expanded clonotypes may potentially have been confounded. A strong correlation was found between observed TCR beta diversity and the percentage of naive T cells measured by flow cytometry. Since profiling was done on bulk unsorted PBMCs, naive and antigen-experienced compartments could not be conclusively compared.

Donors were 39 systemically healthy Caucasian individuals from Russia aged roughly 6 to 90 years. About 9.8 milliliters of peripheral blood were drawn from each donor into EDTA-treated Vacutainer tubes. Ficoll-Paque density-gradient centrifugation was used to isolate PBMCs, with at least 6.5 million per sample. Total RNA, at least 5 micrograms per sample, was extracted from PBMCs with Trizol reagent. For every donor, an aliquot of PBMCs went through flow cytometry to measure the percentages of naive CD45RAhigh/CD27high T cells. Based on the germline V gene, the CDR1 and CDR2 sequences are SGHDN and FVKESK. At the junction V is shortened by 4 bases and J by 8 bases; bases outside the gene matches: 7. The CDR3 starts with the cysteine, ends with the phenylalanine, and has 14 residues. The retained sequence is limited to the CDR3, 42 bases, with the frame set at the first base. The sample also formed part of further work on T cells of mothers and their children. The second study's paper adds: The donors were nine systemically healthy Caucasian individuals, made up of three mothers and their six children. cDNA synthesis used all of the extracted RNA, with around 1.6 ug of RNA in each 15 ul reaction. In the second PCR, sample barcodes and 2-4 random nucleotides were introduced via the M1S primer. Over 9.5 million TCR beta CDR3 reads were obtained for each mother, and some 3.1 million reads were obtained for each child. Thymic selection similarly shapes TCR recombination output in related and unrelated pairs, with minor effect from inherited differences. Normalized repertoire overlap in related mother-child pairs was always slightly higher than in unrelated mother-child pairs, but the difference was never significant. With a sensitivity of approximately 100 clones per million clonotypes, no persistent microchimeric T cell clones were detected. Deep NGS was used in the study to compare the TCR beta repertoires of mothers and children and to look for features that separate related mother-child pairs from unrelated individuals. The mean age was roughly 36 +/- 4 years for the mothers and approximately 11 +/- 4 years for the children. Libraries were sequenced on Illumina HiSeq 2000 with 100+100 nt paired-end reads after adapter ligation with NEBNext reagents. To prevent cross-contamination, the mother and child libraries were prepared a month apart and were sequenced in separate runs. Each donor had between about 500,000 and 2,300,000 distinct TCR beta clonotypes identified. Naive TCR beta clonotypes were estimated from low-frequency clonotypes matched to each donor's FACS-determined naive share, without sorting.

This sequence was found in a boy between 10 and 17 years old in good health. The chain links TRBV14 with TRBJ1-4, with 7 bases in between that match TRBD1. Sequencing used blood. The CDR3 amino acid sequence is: CASSPGTEYEKLFF. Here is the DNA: TGTGCCAGCAGCCCGGGGACAGAGTACGAAAAACTGTTTTTT.